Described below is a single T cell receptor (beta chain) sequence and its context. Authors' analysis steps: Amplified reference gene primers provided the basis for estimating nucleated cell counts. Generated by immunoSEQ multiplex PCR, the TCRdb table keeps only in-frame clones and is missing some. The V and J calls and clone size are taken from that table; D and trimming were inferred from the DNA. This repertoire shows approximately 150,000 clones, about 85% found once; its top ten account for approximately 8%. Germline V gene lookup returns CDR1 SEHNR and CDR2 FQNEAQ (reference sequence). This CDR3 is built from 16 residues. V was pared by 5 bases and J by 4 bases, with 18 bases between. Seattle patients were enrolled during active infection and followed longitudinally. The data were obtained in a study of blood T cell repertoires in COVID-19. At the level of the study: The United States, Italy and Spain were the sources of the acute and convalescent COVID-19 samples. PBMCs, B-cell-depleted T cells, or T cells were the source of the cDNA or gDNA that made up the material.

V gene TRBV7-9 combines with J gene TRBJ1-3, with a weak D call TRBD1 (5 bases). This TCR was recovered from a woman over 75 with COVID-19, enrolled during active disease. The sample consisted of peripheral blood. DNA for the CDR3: TGTGCCAGCAGCCCGGGGAGGTGGGGCGGAGGAAACACCATATATTTT. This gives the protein CASSPGRWGGGNTIYF.